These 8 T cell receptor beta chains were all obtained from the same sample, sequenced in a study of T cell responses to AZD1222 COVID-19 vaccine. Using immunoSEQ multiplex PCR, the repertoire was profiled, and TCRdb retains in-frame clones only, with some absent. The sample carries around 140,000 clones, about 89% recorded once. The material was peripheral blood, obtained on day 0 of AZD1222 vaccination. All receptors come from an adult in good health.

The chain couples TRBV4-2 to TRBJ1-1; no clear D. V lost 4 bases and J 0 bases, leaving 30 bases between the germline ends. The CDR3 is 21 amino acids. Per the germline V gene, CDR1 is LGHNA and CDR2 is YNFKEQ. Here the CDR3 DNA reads TGTGCCAGCAGCCGGACGGTCAGGCACGAACCTGGTGGGCTGATGAACACTGAAGCTTTCTTT. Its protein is CASSRTVRHEPGGLMNTEAFF.

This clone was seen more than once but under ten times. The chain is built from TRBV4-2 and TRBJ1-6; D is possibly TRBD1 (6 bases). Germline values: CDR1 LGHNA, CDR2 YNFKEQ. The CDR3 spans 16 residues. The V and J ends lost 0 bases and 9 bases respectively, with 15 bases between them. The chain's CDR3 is CASSQDLSTGSSPLHF. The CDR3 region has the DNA TGTGCCAGCAGCCAAGATCTTAGTACAGGGAGTTCACCCCTCCACTTT.

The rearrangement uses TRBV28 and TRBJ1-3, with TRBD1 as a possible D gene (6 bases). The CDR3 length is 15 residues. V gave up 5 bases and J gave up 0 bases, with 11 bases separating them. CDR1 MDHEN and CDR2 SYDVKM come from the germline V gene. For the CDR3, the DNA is TGTGCCAGCAGTCTAGGACAGTCCTCTGGAAACACCATATATTTT. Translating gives CASSLGQSSGNTIYF.

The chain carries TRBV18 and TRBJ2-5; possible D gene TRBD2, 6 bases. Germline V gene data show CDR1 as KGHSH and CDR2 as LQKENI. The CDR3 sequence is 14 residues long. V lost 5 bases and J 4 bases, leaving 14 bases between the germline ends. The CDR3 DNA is TGTGCCAGCTCAGATACTCGACTAGTAGAGACCCAGTACTTC. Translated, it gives CASSDTRLVETQYF. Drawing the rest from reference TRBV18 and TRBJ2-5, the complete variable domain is NAGVMQNPRHLVRRRGQEARLRCSPMKGHSHVYWYRQLPEEGLKFMVYLQKENIIDESGMPKERFSAEFPKEGPSILRIQQVVRGDSAAYFCASSDTRLVETQYFGPGTRLLVL.

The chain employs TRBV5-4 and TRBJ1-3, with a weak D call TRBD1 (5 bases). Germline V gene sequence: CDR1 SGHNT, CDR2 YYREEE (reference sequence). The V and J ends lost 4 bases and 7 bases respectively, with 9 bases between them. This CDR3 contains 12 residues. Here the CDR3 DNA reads TGTGCCAGCAGCCTGCAGGGCAACACCATATATTTT. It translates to CASSLQGNTIYF.

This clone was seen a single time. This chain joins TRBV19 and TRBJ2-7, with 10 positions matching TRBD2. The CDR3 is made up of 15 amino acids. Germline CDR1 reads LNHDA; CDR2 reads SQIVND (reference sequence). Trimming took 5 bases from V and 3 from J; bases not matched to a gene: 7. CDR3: CASSSSASGSYEQYF. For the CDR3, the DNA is TGTGCCAGTAGTTCGAGTGCTAGCGGGAGCTACGAGCAGTACTTC.

The CDR3 here is CASSPTQGGDTEAFF. As DNA, the CDR3 is TGTGCCAGCTCACCAACTCAGGGAGGAGACACTGAAGCTTTCTTT. The V gene is TRBV18, the J gene TRBJ1-1; D perhaps matches TRBD1 (5 bases). Trimming took 2 bases from V and 3 from J, leaving 13 bases between them. The CDR3 runs 15 residues. Per the germline V gene, CDR1 is KGHSH and CDR2 is LQKENI.

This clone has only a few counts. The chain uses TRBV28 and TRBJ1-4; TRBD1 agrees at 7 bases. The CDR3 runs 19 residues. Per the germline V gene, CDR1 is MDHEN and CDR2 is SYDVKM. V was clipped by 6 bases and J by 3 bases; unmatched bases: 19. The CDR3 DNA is TGTGCCAGCAGCCCCGGGGGGGGTAGGGGGCGACATCCTAATGAAAAACTGTTTTTT. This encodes CASSPGGGRGRHPNEKLFF.